This TCR beta chain was sequenced for a study of blood T cell repertoires in COVID-19. The overall study: T cells, B-cell-depleted T cells, or PBMCs provided the cDNA or gDNA that served as material.

This table comes from immunoSEQ multiplex PCR, and its TCRdb copy is limited to in-frame clones, with some not included. The sample lists 200,000 to 250,000 clones; about 78% were seen once. The germline V gene encodes CDR1 SGDLS and CDR2 YYNGEE. The CDR3 consists of 14 residues. V shed 0 bases and J shed 2 bases, with 8 bases lying between them. The sequenced sample was peripheral blood. The sequence derives from a woman in her 70s with acute or convalescent COVID-19. V usage is TRBV9 and J usage is TRBJ2-5, with D maybe TRBD2 (5 bases). CDR3 in amino acids: CASSVGLLQETQYF. The CDR3 bases are TGTGCCAGCAGCGTAGGACTACTTCAAGAGACCCAGTACTTC.